The clone carrying this TCR beta chain was recorded at least ten times. Its antigen is as yet unknown. This sample was taken from a study of CD8 T cells in ankylosing spondylitis. TCRdb redid the calling of the 5' RACE reads with MiXCR, one entry per CDR3 protein. The sample holds about 510,000 distinct CDR3 sequences, roughly 5.2% seen once. V shed 4 bases, J shed 5 bases, and the junction held 10 bases outside the gene matches. In germline, CDR1 is SGHRS, CDR2 YFSETQ. This CDR3 spans 15 amino acids. General study results and limits: Prior literature has documented some motif variants in synovial fluid and blood from reactive arthritis. CD8+ by phenotype, disease-linked clones were relatively rare in peripheral blood. Seven or eight highly homologous variants made up a TCR beta motif, and this motif appeared characteristic of ankylosing spondylitis blood.

The rearrangement uses TRBV5-1 and TRBJ1-1; 8 bases line up with TRBD1. Sequenced: blood, either unsorted or a sorted T cell fraction (not recorded which). This TCR derives from a male donor with ankylosing spondylitis. CDR3: CASSAQGQGATEAFF. For the CDR3, the DNA is TGCGCCAGCAGCGCCCAGGGCCAGGGGGCAACTGAAGCTTTCTTT.